This T cell receptor beta chain was retrieved from a study of beta chain features in type 1 diabetes. Study at large: All of the samples together had 85 million to 130 million sorted cells examined.

The purity of all sorted populations exceeded 98%. What was sequenced were expressed TCRB transcripts, since all of the isolated RNA had been reverse transcribed. The average output of naive, central memory and regulatory T cell samples was a few million reads. Produced via immunoSEQ multiplex PCR; TCRdb's table is partial and in-frame only. The table lists some 190,000 clones, about 7.8% of them singletons. About this clone: Its antigen is undetermined.

Study observations and caveats: A pattern of fewer insertions and more deletions at VDJ junctions was seen in type 1 diabetes patients. TCRB CDR3s from Type 1 diabetes patients were moderately but significantly shorter in all four CD4+ subsets.

Trimming removed 7 bases at V and 6 bases at J, with 25 bases between. The CDR3 is 16 amino acids. Germline assignment: CDR1 LNHDA and CDR2 SQIVND (reference sequence). This clonotype was obtained from a woman in her forties with type 1 diabetes. The rearrangement uses TRBV19 and TRBJ2-7; tentative D call: TRBD2 (5 bases). The material sequenced was central memory CD4+ T cells from blood. The CDR3 nucleotides are TGTGCCAGTACCCCTTCGGGTGGTGCGGGTACGGGCGAGCAGTACTTC. Amino acids: CASTPSGGAGTGEQYF.